Below, 3 T cell receptor beta chains from the same sample are listed, as sequenced in a study of cytomegalovirus exposure and HLA in healthy donors. Both 60 Vbeta primers and 13 Jbeta primers went into the PCR. TCRdb's table, derived via immunoSEQ multiplex PCR, lists solely in-frame clones and lacks some. The repertoire consists of around 210,000 clones, with around 80% occurring once and the leading ten covering more than 0.45%. Material for sequencing was PBMCs. Receptor source: a boy between 5 and 17 years old in good health and CMV-seronegative.

The chain has TRBV6-1 and TRBJ1-4; D gene ambiguous. CDR1 and CDR2 from the germline V gene are MNHNS and SASEGT. Trimming left V 6 bases short and J 8 bases short, with 10 bases between. The CDR3 is 12 residues long. The CDR3 DNA reads TGTGCCAGCAGAGAGGGCGCAGAAAAACTGTTTTTT. This sequence encodes CASREGAEKLFF.

The chain recombines TRBV19 with TRBJ1-1; weak D call: TRBD1 (5 bases). From germline, CDR1 is LNHDA and CDR2 SQIVND (reference sequence). Trimming removed 5 bases from V and 1 base from J, with 14 bases in between. The CDR3 extends over 15 amino acids. In DNA, the CDR3 is TGTGCCAGTAGTTATGGAATACAGGAGAACACTGAAGCTTTCTTT. This encodes CASSYGIQENTEAFF.

The CDR3 sequence is CASSFSGHSYNEQFF. CDR3 sequence (DNA): TGTGCCAGCAGCTTCAGCGGTCACTCCTACAATGAGCAGTTCTTC. The V gene is TRBV7-2, the J gene TRBJ2-1, with D perhaps TRBD2 (5 bases). Per germline, CDR1 SGHTA and CDR2 FQGNSA. Trimming left V 3 bases short and J 0 bases short, with 9 bases between. CDR3 size: 15 residues.